The subject of this entry is one T cell receptor (beta chain). Its antigen remains unidentified. In the PCR, 60 Vbeta and 13 Jbeta primers were used. Sequencing used immunoSEQ multiplex PCR; TCRdb keeps in-frame clones, though not all of them. The repertoire has around 110,000 clones, 71% of them found once; the top ten carry 2.8%. The data were taken from a study of cytomegalovirus exposure and HLA in healthy donors. Overall study results and limits: The authors judged a highly shared variant cluster likely a sequencing artifact. Versus the 666-donor mean, an Asian-associated ancestry cluster reportedly showed fewer N-insertions in a later analysis. TCR beta chain V- and J-gene trimming was linked, in a later analysis, to a missense variant in DCLRE1C.

V lost 4 bases, J lost 1 base, and 5 bases stayed unmatched. CDR3 length equals 15 residues. Germline-derived CDR1 and CDR2 are LNHDA and SQIVND (reference sequence). Input material: PBMCs. The chain combines TRBV19 with TRBJ2-3, with 7 bases identical to TRBD1. The clonotype originates from a female donor in good health and CMV-seronegative. CDR3 region: CASSTDRVRTDTQYF. For the CDR3, the DNA is TGTGCCAGTAGTACCGACAGGGTGCGCACAGATACGCAGTATTTT.